One sample yielded the 17 T cell receptor beta chains listed below, sequenced in a study of shared clonotypes between healthy human individuals. TCRdb's copy holds only in-frame clones and misses some; the assay was immunoSEQ multiplex PCR. There are hundreds of thousands of clones in the sample; approximately 73% occur only once, and 1.5% to 2% lies in the top ten. Sequencing was performed on memory CD4+ T cells sorted from blood. Subset indicated: CD45RA-negative fraction. The receptors were gathered from a woman aged 25 to 39 in good health.

In its sample, this clone was seen once. The J gene is TRBJ1-3, the V gene TRBV4-1; the match to TRBD1 covers 9 bases. The length of the CDR3 is 20 residues. The germline gives CDR1 MGHRA, CDR2 YSYEKL. Trimming removed 0 bases from V and 4 bases from J; junction bases left unmatched: 16. The CDR3 region has the DNA TGCGCCAGCAGCCAAGAATGGCGGGACAGGGTTCTTTCCTCGGGAAACACCATATATTTT. As protein: CASSQEWRDRVLSSGNTIYF.

This rearrangement joins TRBV18 to TRBJ1-1; no definite D call. Germline V gives CDR1 KGHSH, CDR2 LQKENI. This CDR3 is built from 15 residues. Trimming left V 4 bases short and J 1 base short, with 13 bases between. CDR3 sequence (DNA): TGTGCCAGCTCACAACCCCCCGGAGAGAACACTGAAGCTTTCTTT. Translated: CASSQPPGENTEAFF.

The genes are TRBV7-3 and TRBJ2-3, with a weak D call TRBD2 (6 bases). CDR3 length equals 14 residues. The germline V and J ends were trimmed by 5 bases and 3 bases, with 12 bases remaining between them. Germline V gene data show CDR1 as SGHTA and CDR2 as FQGTGA. The CDR3 DNA reads as TGTGCCAGCAGCCAAGTCCGGGGGACAGATACGCAGTATTTT. It yields the protein CASSQVRGTDTQYF.

This clone has a handful of counts. This sequence joins TRBV6-4 and TRBJ2-3, with 9 bases matching TRBD2. The germline gives CDR1 MRHNA, CDR2 SNTAGT. The junction had 10 bases not matched to a gene; V was cut back by 0 bases and J by 9 bases. The CDR3 has 16 amino acids. The DNA of the CDR3 is TGTGCCAGCAGTGACTCGTCTAGCGGGACATTCGAGACGCAGTATTTT. It is translated as CASSDSSSGTFETQYF.

CDR3 nucleotide sequence: TGTGCCAGCAGTGAGCAGGCTACCGGGTTGTACAATGAGCAGTTCTTC. This sequence encodes CASSEQATGLYNEQFF. The J gene is TRBJ2-1, the V gene TRBV6-4, with unresolved D. CDR1 and CDR2 from the germline V gene are MRHNA and SNTAGT. V was trimmed by 3 bases and J by 4 bases, leaving 16 bases between them. The CDR3 contains 16 residues.

This chain joins TRBV7-2 and TRBJ2-1; D is perhaps TRBD1 (7 bases). Germline V gene sequence: CDR1 SGHTA, CDR2 FQGNSA. V gave up 4 bases and J gave up 6 bases, with 10 bases separating them. The length of the CDR3 is 13 residues. The CDR3 region has the DNA TGTGCCAGCAGCTGGCAGGGGGGCAATGAGCAGTTCTTC. Amino acid sequence: CASSWQGGNEQFF.

V and J are TRBV5-1 and TRBJ1-1; D remains ambiguous. CDR1 is SGHRS and CDR2 is YFSETQ in the germline V gene. Trimming left V 1 base short and J 1 base short, with 8 bases between. This CDR3 spans 14 amino acids. The CDR3 loop reads CASSLNGKNTEAFF. The CDR3 bases are TGCGCCAGCAGCTTGAACGGCAAGAACACTGAAGCTTTCTTT.

As for this clone: The same CDR3 also results from other DNA sequences found in this sample. J is TRBJ1-1 and V is TRBV28; D remains ambiguous. Trimming removed 4 bases from V and 1 base from J, with 4 bases in between. The germline CDR1 and CDR2 sequences are MDHEN and SYDVKM. The CDR3 spans 12 residues. Here the CDR3 reads CASSSTNTEAFF. CDR3 in DNA: TGTGCCAGCAGTTCTACGAACACTGAAGCTTTCTTT.

The chain is built from TRBV19 and TRBJ1-5; D uncertain. The CDR3 extends over 17 amino acids. Germline CDR1 is LNHDA and CDR2 is SQIVND (reference sequence). The germline V and J ends were trimmed by 3 bases and 5 bases, with 20 bases remaining between them. The CDR3 spells CASSISVWTASHQPQHF. In DNA form, the CDR3 reads TGTGCCAGTAGTATCAGTGTGTGGACGGCCTCCCATCAGCCCCAGCATTTT.

The V gene is TRBV7-6, the J gene TRBJ2-1; TRBD2 agrees at 10 bases. Losses at the gene ends were 4 bases for V and 5 bases for J; bases not matched to a gene: 5. CDR3 length equals 15 residues. Germline V gene lookup returns CDR1 SGHVS and CDR2 FNYEAQ. The CDR3 sequence is CASSSLAGGDNEQFF. DNA for the CDR3: TGTGCCAGCAGCTCTTTAGCGGGAGGAGACAATGAGCAGTTCTTC.

This clone was recorded once. Only one base separates this from a far larger clonotype, so it likely reflects a read error. The CDR3 bases are TGCGCCAGCAGCCAAGATTCCCAGAACTACGGGCAGTACTTC. This sequence encodes CASSQDSQNYGQYF. V is TRBV4-1 and J is TRBJ2-7; unclear D gene. The CDR3 is 14 residues long. Germline CDR1 MGHRA, CDR2 YSYEKL.

In the case of this clone: The sample has other DNA sequences that encode this CDR3 too. The CDR3 protein is CASSLSSGSYNEQFF. CDR3 nucleotide sequence: TGCGCCAGCAGCTTGTCTTCTGGCTCCTACAATGAGCAGTTCTTC. V usage is TRBV5-1 and J usage is TRBJ2-1; D unresolved. This CDR3 region has 15 residues. V lost 1 base, J lost 0 bases, and 8 bases lay in between. Germline loops: CDR1 SGHRS, CDR2 YFSETQ.

V gene TRBV14 combines with J gene TRBJ2-1; 7 nucleotides match TRBD2. Germline assignment: CDR1 SGHDN and CDR2 FVKESK. Trimming removed 2 bases from V and 5 bases from J; junction bases left unmatched: 6. This CDR3 has 15 amino acids. For the CDR3, the DNA is TGTGCCAGCAGCCAAAGCGGGATCCGAGACAATGAGCAGTTCTTC. It translates to CASSQSGIRDNEQFF.

The sample holds a few counts of this clone. V is TRBV4-1 and J is TRBJ2-4; maybe TRBD2 (6 bases). The CDR3 has 18 residues. V shed 1 base and J shed 1 base, with 17 bases lying between them. Germline loops: CDR1 MGHRA, CDR2 YSYEKL. The chain's CDR3 is CASSQGLGESGAKNIQYF. CDR3 DNA: TGCGCCAGCAGCCAAGGACTAGGAGAGTCTGGGGCCAAAAACATTCAGTACTTC.

The CDR3 is CASSGTGTYTDTQYF. CDR3 in DNA: TGTGCCAGCAGTGGTACAGGGACCTACACAGATACGCAGTATTTT. This rearrangement joins TRBV6-1 to TRBJ2-3, with D possibly being TRBD1 (6 bases). Trimming shortened V by 4 bases and J by 2 bases, and 13 bases separated the two germline ends. CDR3 length equals 15 residues. The germline V gene encodes CDR1 MNHNS and CDR2 SASEGT.

The chain uses TRBV5-4 and TRBJ2-5; TRBD2 might be the D (6 bases). This CDR3 comprises 14 residues. Germline V gene sequence: CDR1 SGHNT, CDR2 YYREEE (reference sequence). Trimming removed 4 bases at V and 0 bases at J, with 10 bases between. CDR3 sequence (DNA): TGTGCCAGCAGCCCCGGACTACACCAAGAGACCCAGTACTTC. It yields the protein CASSPGLHQETQYF.

The chain has TRBV29-1 and TRBJ2-7, with 7 bases lining up with TRBD2. Germline lookup yields CDR1 SQVTM and CDR2 ANQGSEA. With 6 bases clipped from V and 3 bases from J, the junction kept 17 bases outside the gene matches. The CDR3 runs to 16 residues. This chain's CDR3 is CSVLPRTGEGDYEQYF. CDR3 in DNA: TGCAGCGTCCTACCCCGGACGGGGGAGGGTGACTACGAGCAGTACTTC.